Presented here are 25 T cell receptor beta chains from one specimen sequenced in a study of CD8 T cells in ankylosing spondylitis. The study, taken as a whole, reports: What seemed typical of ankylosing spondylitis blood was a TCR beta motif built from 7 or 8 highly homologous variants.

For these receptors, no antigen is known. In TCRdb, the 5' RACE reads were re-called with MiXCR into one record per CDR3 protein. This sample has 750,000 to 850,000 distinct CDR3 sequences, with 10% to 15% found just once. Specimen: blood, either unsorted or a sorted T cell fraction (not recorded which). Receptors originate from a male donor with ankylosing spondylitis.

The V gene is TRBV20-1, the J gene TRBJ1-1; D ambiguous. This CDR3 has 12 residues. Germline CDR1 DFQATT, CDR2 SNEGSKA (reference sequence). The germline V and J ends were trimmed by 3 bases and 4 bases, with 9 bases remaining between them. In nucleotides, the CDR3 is TGCAGTGCTAGGTCACGGGGCACTGAAGCTTTCTTT. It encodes CSARSRGTEAFF.

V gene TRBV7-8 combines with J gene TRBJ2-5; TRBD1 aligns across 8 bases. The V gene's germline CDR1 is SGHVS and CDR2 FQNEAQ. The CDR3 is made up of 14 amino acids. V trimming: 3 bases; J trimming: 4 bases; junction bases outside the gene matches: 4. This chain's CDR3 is CASSFRTGLETQYF. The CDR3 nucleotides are TGTGCCAGCAGCTTCAGGACAGGGCTAGAGACCCAGTACTTC.

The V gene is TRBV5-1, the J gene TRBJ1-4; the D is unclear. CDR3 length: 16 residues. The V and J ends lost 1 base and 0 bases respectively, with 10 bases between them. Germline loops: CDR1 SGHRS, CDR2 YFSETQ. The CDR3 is CASSLIGSATNEKLFF. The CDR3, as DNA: TGCGCCAGCAGCTTGATTGGAAGTGCAACTAATGAAAAACTGTTTTTT.

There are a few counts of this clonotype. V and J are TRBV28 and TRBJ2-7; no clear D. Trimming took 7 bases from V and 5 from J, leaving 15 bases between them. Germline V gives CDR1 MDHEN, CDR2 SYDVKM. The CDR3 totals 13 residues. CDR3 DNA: TGTGCCAGCATTGTCTCCGGTGGCCACGAGCAGTACTTC. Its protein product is CASIVSGGHEQYF.

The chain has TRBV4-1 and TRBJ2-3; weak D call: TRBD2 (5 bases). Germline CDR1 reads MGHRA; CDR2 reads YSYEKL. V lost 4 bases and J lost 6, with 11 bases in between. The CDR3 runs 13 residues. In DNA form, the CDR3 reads TGCGCCAGCAGCCGAGGGCTAAGGGATACGCAGTATTTT. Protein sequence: CASSRGLRDTQYF.

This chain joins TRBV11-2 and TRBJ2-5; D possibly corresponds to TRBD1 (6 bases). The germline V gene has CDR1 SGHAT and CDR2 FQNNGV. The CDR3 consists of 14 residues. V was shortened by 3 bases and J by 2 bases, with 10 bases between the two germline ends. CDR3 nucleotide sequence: TGTGCCAGCAGCTTTTCGGACAGTCAAGAGACCCAGTACTTC. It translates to CASSFSDSQETQYF.

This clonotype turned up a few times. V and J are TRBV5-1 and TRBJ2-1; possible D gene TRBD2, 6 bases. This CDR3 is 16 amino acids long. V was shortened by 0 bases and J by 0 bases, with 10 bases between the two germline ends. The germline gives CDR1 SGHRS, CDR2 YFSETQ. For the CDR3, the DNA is TGCGCCAGCAGCTTGGTTGCGGGGAGCTCCTACAATGAGCAGTTCTTC. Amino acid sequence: CASSLVAGSSYNEQFF.

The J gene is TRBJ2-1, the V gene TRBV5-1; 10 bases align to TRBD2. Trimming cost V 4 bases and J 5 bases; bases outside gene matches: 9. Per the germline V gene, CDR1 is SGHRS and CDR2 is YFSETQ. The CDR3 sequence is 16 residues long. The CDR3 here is CASSLTLAGENNEQFF. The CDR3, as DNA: TGCGCCAGCAGCCTTACCCTAGCGGGAGAAAACAATGAGCAGTTCTTC.

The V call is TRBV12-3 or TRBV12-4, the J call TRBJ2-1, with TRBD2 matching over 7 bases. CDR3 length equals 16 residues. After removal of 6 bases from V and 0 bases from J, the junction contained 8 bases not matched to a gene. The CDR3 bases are TGTGCCAGCAGCCCCAGAGCGGGGACCTCCTACAATGAGCAGTTCTTC. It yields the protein CASSPRAGTSYNEQFF.

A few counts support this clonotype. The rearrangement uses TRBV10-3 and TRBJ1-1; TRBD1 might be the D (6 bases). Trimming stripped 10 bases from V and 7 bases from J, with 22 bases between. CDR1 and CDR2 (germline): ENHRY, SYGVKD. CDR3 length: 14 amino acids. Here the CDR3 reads CATRRGFEQDEAFF. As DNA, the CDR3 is TGTGCCACCAGGAGGGGGTTCGAACAGGATGAAGCTTTCTTT.

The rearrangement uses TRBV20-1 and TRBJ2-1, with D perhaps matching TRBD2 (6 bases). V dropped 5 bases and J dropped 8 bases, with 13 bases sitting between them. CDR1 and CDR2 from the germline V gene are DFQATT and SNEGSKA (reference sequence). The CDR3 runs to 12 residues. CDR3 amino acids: CSALPPGDEQFF. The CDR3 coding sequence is TGCAGTGCTCTACCACCGGGGGATGAGCAGTTCTTC.

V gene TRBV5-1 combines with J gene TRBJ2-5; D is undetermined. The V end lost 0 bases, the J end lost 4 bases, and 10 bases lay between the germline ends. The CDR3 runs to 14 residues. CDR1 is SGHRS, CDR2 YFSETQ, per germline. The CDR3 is CASSLGVARETQYF. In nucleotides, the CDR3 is TGCGCCAGCAGCTTGGGTGTCGCGAGAGAGACCCAGTACTTC.

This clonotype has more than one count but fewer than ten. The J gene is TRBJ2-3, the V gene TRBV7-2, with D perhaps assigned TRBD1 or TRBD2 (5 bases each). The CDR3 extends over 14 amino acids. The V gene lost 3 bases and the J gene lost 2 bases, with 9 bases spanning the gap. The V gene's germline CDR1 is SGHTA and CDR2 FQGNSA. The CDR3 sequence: CASSFEGTTDTQYF. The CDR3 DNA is TGTGCCAGCAGCTTTGAGGGGACCACAGATACGCAGTATTTT.

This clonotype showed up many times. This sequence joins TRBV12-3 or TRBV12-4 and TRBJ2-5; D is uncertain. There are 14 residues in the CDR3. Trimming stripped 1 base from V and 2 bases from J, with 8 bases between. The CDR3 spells CASSLVGLQETQYF. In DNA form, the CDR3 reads TGTGCCAGCAGTTTAGTGGGGTTACAAGAGACCCAGTACTTC.

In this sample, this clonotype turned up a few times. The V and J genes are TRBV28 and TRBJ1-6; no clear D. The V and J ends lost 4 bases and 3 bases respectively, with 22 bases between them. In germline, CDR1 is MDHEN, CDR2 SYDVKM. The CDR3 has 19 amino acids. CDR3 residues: CASSSLDIRVPFYNSPLHF. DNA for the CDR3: TGTGCCAGCAGTTCGCTTGACATACGGGTGCCTTTCTATAATTCACCCCTCCACTTT.

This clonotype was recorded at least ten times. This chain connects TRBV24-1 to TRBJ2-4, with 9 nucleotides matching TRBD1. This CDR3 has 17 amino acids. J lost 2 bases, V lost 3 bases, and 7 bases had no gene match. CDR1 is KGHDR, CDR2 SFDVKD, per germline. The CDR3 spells CATSDRPGTGTKNIQYF. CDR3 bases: TGTGCCACCAGTGATCGTCCGGGGACAGGGACCAAAAACATTCAGTACTTC.

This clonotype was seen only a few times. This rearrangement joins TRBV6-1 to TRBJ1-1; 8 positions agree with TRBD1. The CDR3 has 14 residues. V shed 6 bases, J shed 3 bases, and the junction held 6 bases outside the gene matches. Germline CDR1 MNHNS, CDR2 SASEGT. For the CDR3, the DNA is TGTGCCAGCAGAAGGACAGGGCGGTACACTGAAGCTTTCTTT. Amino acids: CASRRTGRYTEAFF.

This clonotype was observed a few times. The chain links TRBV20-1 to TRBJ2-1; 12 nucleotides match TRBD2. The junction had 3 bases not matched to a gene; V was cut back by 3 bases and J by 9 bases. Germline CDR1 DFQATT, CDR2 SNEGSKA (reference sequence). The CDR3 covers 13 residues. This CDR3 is CSASGLAGSEQFF. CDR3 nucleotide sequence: TGCAGTGCTAGCGGACTAGCGGGAAGTGAGCAGTTCTTC.

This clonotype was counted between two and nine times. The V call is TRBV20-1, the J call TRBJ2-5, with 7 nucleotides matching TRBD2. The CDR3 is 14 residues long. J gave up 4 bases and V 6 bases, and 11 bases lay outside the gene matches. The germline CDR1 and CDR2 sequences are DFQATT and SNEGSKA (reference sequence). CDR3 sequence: CSAHPGGGGETQYF. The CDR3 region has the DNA TGCAGTGCCCACCCCGGTGGCGGGGGAGAGACCCAGTACTTC.

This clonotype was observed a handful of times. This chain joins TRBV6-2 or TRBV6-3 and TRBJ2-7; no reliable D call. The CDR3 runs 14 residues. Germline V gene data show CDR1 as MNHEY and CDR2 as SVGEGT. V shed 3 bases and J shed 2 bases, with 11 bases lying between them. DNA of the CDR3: TGTGCCAGCAGTTATTGGAAGGATGCCTACGAGCAGTACTTC. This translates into CASSYWKDAYEQYF.

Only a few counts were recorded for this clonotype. CDR3 protein: CASSLGQGVREQYF. CDR3 DNA sequence: TGTGCCAGCAGCTTGGGACAGGGGGTTCGAGAGCAGTACTTC. This chain joins TRBV7-9 and TRBJ2-7, with 11 bases matching TRBD1. Germline CDR1 SEHNR, CDR2 FQNEAQ (reference sequence). The V segment lost 3 bases and the J segment 7 bases; nucleotides outside the gene matches: 5. CDR3 length: 14 amino acids.

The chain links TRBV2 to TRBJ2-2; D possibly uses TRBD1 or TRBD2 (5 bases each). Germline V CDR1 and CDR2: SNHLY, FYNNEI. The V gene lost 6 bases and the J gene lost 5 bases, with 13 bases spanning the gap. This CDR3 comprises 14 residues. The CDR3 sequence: CASSGTRETGELFF. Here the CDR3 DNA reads TGTGCCAGCAGCGGCACCAGGGAGACCGGGGAGCTGTTTTTT.

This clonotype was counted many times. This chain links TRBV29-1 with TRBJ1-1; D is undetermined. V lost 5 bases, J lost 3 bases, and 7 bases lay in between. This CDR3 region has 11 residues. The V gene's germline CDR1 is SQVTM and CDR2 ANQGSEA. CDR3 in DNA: TGCAGCGTTTATACGGACACTGAAGCTTTCTTT. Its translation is CSVYTDTEAFF. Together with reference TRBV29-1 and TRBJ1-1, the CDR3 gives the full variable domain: SAVISQKPSRDICQRGTSLTIQCQVDSQVTMMFWYRQQPGQSLTLIATANQGSEATYESGFVIDKFPISRPNLTFSTLTVSNMSPEDSSIYLCSVYTDTEAFFGQGTRLTVV.

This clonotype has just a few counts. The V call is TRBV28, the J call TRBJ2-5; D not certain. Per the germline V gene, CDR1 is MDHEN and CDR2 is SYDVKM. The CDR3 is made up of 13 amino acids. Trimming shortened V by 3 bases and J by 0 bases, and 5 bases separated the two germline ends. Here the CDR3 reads CASSLRHQETQYF. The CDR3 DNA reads TGTGCCAGCAGTTTGAGGCACCAAGAGACCCAGTACTTC. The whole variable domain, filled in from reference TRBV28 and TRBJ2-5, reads DVKVTQSSRYLVKRTGEKVFLECVQDMDHENMFWYRQDPGLGLRLIYFSYDVKMKEKGDIPEGYSVSREKKERFSLILESASTNQTSMYLCASSLRHQETQYFGPGTRLLVL.

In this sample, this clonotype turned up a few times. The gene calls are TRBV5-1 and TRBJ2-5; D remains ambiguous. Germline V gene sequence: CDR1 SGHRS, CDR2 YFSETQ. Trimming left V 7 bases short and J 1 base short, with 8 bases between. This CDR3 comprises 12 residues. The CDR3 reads CASSDFQETQYF. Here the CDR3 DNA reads TGCGCCAGCTCGGATTTCCAAGAGACCCAGTACTTC.